This entry lists 27 T cell receptor beta chains sequenced from one sample in a study of blood T cells in healthy people across ages. Together with a sample-barcoded 5' primer, a J-beta primer mix was included in a second PCR lasting about 7 to 11 cycles. From the 5' RACE reads, TCRdb called clonotypes with MiXCR, one entry per CDR3 protein. This table has around 1,000,000 distinct CDR3 sequences, about 25% appearing once. These data were also reused for a study on T cells of mothers and their children.

The specimen was blood. The receptors were gathered from a girl aged 2 to 9 in good health.

The chain is built from TRBV4-3 and TRBJ2-5; a possible D gene is TRBD1 (6 bases). Germline CDR1 and CDR2: LGHNA and YSLEER. The CDR3 runs 16 residues. Trimming shortened V by 0 bases and J by 7 bases, and 18 bases separated the two germline ends. The CDR3, as DNA: TGCGCCAGCAGCCAAGATCCAGGGGATGCCTGGGGGACCCAGTACTTC. It is translated as CASSQDPGDAWGTQYF.

The V and J genes are TRBV6-5 and TRBJ2-7, with a possible D match to TRBD2 (6 bases). V lost 2 bases and J 0 bases, leaving 11 bases between the germline ends. The CDR3 is 15 residues long. Germline values: CDR1 MNHEY, CDR2 SVGAGI. The CDR3 nucleotides are TGTGCCAGCAGTTACGGGGGGATGAGCTCCTACGAGCAGTACTTC. As protein: CASSYGGMSSYEQYF.

There are a few counts of this clonotype. V gene TRBV2 combines with J gene TRBJ2-4; 8 bases are shared with TRBD1. Germline V gene sequence: CDR1 SNHLY, CDR2 FYNNEI. After removal of 8 bases from V and 4 bases from J, the junction contained 7 bases not matched to a gene. The CDR3 is 14 residues long. The CDR3 nucleotides read TGTGCCAGCCTCCGACAGGGGCCGAAAAACATTCAGTACTTC. Protein: CASLRQGPKNIQYF.

This sequence joins TRBV24-1 and TRBJ2-3, with D unclear. The germline V and J ends were trimmed by 6 bases and 7 bases, with 13 bases remaining between them. The CDR3 has 13 amino acids. Germline V lookup: CDR1 KGHDR, CDR2 SFDVKD. The CDR3 DNA is TGTGCCACCAGTAGTGGGAACTCCCATACGCAGTATTTT. Its translation is CATSSGNSHTQYF.

Comments on this clonotype: At one of its ends the junction is not consistent with the germline gene, which may arise from a read error. This chain connects TRBV28 to TRBJ2-7; 9 nucleotides align to TRBD2. Germline values: CDR1 MDHEN, CDR2 SYDVKM. The CDR3 sequence is 16 residues long. CDR3 amino acids: CASSFISSGTTYVQYF. The CDR3 DNA sequence: TGTGCCAGCAGTTTTATTTCTAGCGGGACGACCTACGTGCAGTACTTC. The whole variable domain, filled in from reference TRBV28 and TRBJ2-7, reads DVKVTQSSRYLVKRTGEKVFLECVQDMDHENMFWYRQDPGLGLRLIYFSYDVKMKEKGDIPEGYSVSREKKERFSLILESASTNQTSMYLCASSFISSGTTYVQYFGPGTRLTVT.

This chain joins TRBV29-1 and TRBJ2-4, with D unclear. The ends were cut back, 2 bases at V and 4 bases at J, with 12 bases in the middle. Per germline, CDR1 SQVTM and CDR2 ANQGSEA. The CDR3 runs 14 residues. This CDR3 is CSVELRQAKNIQYF. CDR3 sequence (DNA): TGCAGCGTTGAATTGAGGCAGGCAAAAAACATTCAGTACTTC.

This chain connects TRBV20-1 to TRBJ2-5, with D perhaps assigned TRBD1 or TRBD2 (6 bases each). The J call is uncertain, as TRBJ2-1 better fits the DNA end. Germline loops: CDR1 DFQATT, CDR2 SNEGSKA (reference sequence). This CDR3 spans 15 amino acids. As DNA, the CDR3 is TGCAGTGCTAGTGACTCGGGGGACATCTACAATGAGCAGTTCTTC. The encoded protein is CSASDSGDIYNEQFF.

The chain uses TRBV29-1 and TRBJ2-5, with 9 bases identical to TRBD2. The better agreement between TRBJ2-1 and the DNA end casts doubt on the J call. CDR3 length: 12 amino acids. Germline CDR1 and CDR2: SQVTM and ANQGSEA. The CDR3 nucleotides are TGCAGCGTTGTGCCTAGCGGGGATGAGCAGTTCTTC. This codes for CSVVPSGDEQFF.

The CDR3 sequence is CASSRTGFGMGHGYTF. The CDR3 bases are TGTGCCAGCAGTCGGACAGGATTCGGAATGGGTCACGGCTACACCTTC. The V and J genes are TRBV6-5 and TRBJ1-2; 7 nucleotides line up with TRBD1. The length of the CDR3 is 16 residues. V was clipped by 5 bases and J by 8 bases; unmatched bases: 17. The germline CDR1 and CDR2 sequences are MNHEY and SVGAGI.

This clonotype was counted a few times. V gene TRBV20-1 combines with J gene TRBJ1-4; 7 bases line up with TRBD1. There are 13 residues in the CDR3. V dropped 5 bases and J dropped 8; count of bases not matched to a gene: 8. CDR1 and CDR2 (germline): DFQATT, SNEGSKA (reference sequence). For the CDR3, the DNA is TGCAGTGCTGTCAGGGGGAATGACGAAAAACTGTTTTTT. Its translation: CSAVRGNDEKLFF.

V gene TRBV9 combines with J gene TRBJ1-2; D might be TRBD1 (5 bases). Germline CDR1 SGDLS, CDR2 YYNGEE. The CDR3 length is 16 residues. Trimming stripped 3 bases from V and 2 bases from J, with 17 bases between. CDR3 nucleotides: TGTGCCAGCAGCGGTCCTCCGGGACCGAGCAACTATGGCTACACCTTC. It yields the protein CASSGPPGPSNYGYTF.

The chain is built from TRBV13 and TRBJ2-7; D may be TRBD2 (5 bases). CDR1 is PRHDT and CDR2 is FYEKMQ in the germline V gene (reference sequence). This CDR3 comprises 12 residues. With 7 bases removed from V and 9 bases from J, the gap between germline ends came to 16 bases. CDR3 in DNA: TGTGCCAGCACCCGAGGAGGAGGAGTGCAGTACTTC. Its translation is CASTRGGGVQYF.

This chain connects TRBV20-1 to TRBJ1-2; D remains ambiguous. V was trimmed by 5 bases and J by 5 bases, leaving 18 bases between them. The CDR3 is 14 residues long. Germline V gene data show CDR1 as DFQATT and CDR2 as SNEGSKA (reference sequence). Here the CDR3 reads CSAAPPGGGYGYTF. CDR3 nucleotide sequence: TGCAGTGCTGCCCCCCCGGGAGGTGGGTATGGCTACACCTTC.

This clonotype was found once. The rearrangement links TRBV20-1 to TRBJ2-1; 10 nucleotides agree with TRBD2. The V gene end was trimmed by 2 bases and the J gene end by 7 bases; junction bases not matched to a gene: 8. CDR1 is DFQATT, CDR2 SNEGSKA, per germline (reference sequence). The CDR3 runs 15 residues. Written as DNA, the CDR3 is TGCAGTGCTAGAATATCTAGCGGGAGCGGAAATGAGCAGTTCTTC. Encoded protein: CSARISSGSGNEQFF.

As for this clonotype: The junction shows a germline mismatch at one end, possibly a read error. The chain is built from TRBV7-8 and TRBJ1-2; 7 bases map to TRBD1. CDR1 and CDR2 from the germline V gene are SGHVS and FQNEAQ. The CDR3 extends over 15 amino acids. The CDR3 DNA follows: TGTGCCAGCAGCCGGGGTCCAAACAGGGGAGAGCCCAATTACTTC. Translation: CASSRGPNRGEPNYF.

The rearrangement uses TRBV3-1 and TRBJ1-1; D unclear. Germline assignment: CDR1 LGHDT and CDR2 YNNKEL (reference sequence). The CDR3 loop spans 13 amino acids. Trimming cost V 1 base and J 4 bases, with 7 bases left between them. This CDR3 is CASSQGSITEAFF. As DNA, the CDR3 is TGTGCCAGCAGCCAAGGTTCCATCACTGAAGCTTTCTTT.

The genes are TRBV7-9 and TRBJ2-1; D remains ambiguous. V was cut by 4 bases and J by 3 bases, with 10 bases left in between. CDR3 length: 14 residues. Germline V gene lookup returns CDR1 SEHNR and CDR2 FQNEAQ (reference sequence). The CDR3 sequence: CASSSRLDYNEQFF. In DNA form, the CDR3 reads TGTGCCAGCAGCTCCCGCCTGGACTACAATGAGCAGTTCTTC.

This sequence joins TRBV10-3 and TRBJ2-7; the D gene is possibly TRBD1 (5 bases). The length of the CDR3 is 12 residues. The ends were cut back, 10 bases at V and 1 base at J, with 11 bases in the middle. Germline V gives CDR1 ENHRY, CDR2 SYGVKD. The CDR3 bases are TGTGCCACCGAGACAGCGTCCTACGAGCAGTACTTC. Residues: CATETASYEQYF.

This rearrangement joins TRBV29-1 to TRBJ2-7, with 12 nucleotides matching TRBD1. Germline values: CDR1 SQVTM, CDR2 ANQGSEA. V lost 6 bases and J lost 6; bases outside the gene matches: 3. The CDR3 length is 12 residues. The CDR3 is CSVGTGGLEQYF. The CDR3 bases are TGCAGCGTAGGGACAGGGGGCCTCGAGCAGTACTTC.

J is TRBJ1-2 and V is TRBV6-1; no reliable D call. CDR3 length equals 13 residues. Germline CDR1 is MNHNS and CDR2 is SASEGT. Trimming stripped 0 bases from V and 5 bases from J, with 7 bases between. The CDR3 reads CASSEARGYGYTF. CDR3 coding DNA: TGTGCCAGCAGTGAAGCAAGAGGTTATGGCTACACCTTC.

This clonotype has a count of ten or more. The chain uses TRBV27 and TRBJ2-5, with D hard to call. The J call may be incorrect, as the DNA end agrees better with TRBJ2-7. This CDR3 comprises 14 residues. Germline V lookup: CDR1 MNHEY, CDR2 SMNVEV (reference sequence). The CDR3 region is CASSFLGPSYEQYF. CDR3 bases: TGTGCCAGCAGTTTTCTTGGCCCTTCCTACGAGCAGTACTTC.

The V and J genes are TRBV2 and TRBJ1-2; 10 nucleotides agree with TRBD1. Germline V lookup: CDR1 SNHLY, CDR2 FYNNEI. This CDR3 spans 15 amino acids. V trimming: 4 bases; J trimming: 6 bases; junction bases outside the gene matches: 8. The CDR3 region is CASSAFAGTGDGYTF. For the CDR3, the DNA is TGTGCCAGCAGTGCTTTCGCCGGGACAGGGGATGGCTACACCTTC.

The sample holds a few counts of this clonotype. The V gene is TRBV4-1, the J gene TRBJ1-4, with D perhaps matching TRBD1 (5 bases). CDR1 and CDR2 from the germline V gene are MGHRA and YSYEKL. With 0 bases removed from V and 4 bases from J, the gap between germline ends came to 15 bases. The CDR3 extends over 17 amino acids. The DNA of the CDR3 is TGCGCCAGCAGCCAAGATCCGTCAGGGCTTCGTAATGAAAAACTGTTTTTT. This translates into CASSQDPSGLRNEKLFF.

V gene TRBV5-1 combines with J gene TRBJ2-5; D is unresolved. V lost 0 bases, J lost 5 bases, and 14 bases lay in between. This CDR3 is built from 15 residues. Germline values: CDR1 SGHRS, CDR2 YFSETQ. As DNA, the CDR3 is TGCGCCAGCAGCTTGGCGGCAGGTCTAAAGGAGACCCAGTACTTC. Protein sequence: CASSLAAGLKETQYF. Based on the CDR3 plus reference TRBV5-1 and TRBJ2-5, the full variable domain is KAGVTQTPRYLIKTRGQQVTLSCSPISGHRSVSWYQQTPGQGLQFLFEYFSETQRNKGNFPGRFSGRQFSNSRSEMNVSTLELGDSALYLCASSLAAGLKETQYFGPGTRLLVL.

Remarks on this clonotype: Germline is not matched at one junction end, which may reflect a read error. V usage is TRBV14 and J usage is TRBJ1-1; possibly TRBD1 for D (6 bases). The CDR3 has 13 residues. Germline V gene data show CDR1 as SGHDN and CDR2 as FVKESK. Here the CDR3 DNA reads TGTTCCAGCAGCCAGGCTACCGGGACAGAAGCTTTCTTT. Its protein product is CSSSQATGTEAFF. Full variable domain (remainder filled in from reference TRBV14 and TRBJ1-1): EAGVTQFPSHSVIEKGQTVTLRCDPISGHDNLYWYRRVMGKEIKFLLHFVKESKQDESGMPNNRFLAERTGGTYSTLKVQPAELEDSGVYFCSSSQATGTEAFFGQGTRLTVV.

The J gene is TRBJ2-2, the V gene TRBV20-1, with D perhaps TRBD1 or TRBD2 (5 bases each). This CDR3 is 16 amino acids long. Trimming stripped 1 base from V and 5 bases from J, with 17 bases between. CDR1 DFQATT and CDR2 SNEGSKA come from the germline V gene (reference sequence). The CDR3 sequence is CSARAQESGLTGELFF. The DNA for the CDR3 is TGCAGTGCTAGAGCGCAGGAGTCGGGGCTAACCGGGGAGCTGTTTTTT.

CDR3 bases: TGCGCCAGCAGCCCGGGACAGGCTCTCTATGGCTACACCTTC. Amino acid sequence: CASSPGQALYGYTF. This chain uses TRBV4-1 with TRBJ1-2; 8 bases align to TRBD1. Germline CDR1 reads MGHRA; CDR2 reads YSYEKL. The CDR3 is made up of 14 amino acids. V lost 4 bases, J lost 4 bases, and 5 bases stayed unmatched.